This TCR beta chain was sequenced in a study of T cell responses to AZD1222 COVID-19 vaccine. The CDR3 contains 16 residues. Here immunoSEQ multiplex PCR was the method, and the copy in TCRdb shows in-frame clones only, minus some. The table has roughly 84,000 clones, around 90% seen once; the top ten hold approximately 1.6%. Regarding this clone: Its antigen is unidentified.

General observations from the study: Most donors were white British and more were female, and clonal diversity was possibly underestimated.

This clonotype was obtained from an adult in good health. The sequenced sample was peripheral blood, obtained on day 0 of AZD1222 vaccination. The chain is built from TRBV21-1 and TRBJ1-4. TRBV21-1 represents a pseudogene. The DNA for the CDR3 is TGTGCCAGCAGGAGACCCCTAGTGTGGACTAATGAAAAACTGTTTTTT. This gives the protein CASRRPLVWTNEKLFF.